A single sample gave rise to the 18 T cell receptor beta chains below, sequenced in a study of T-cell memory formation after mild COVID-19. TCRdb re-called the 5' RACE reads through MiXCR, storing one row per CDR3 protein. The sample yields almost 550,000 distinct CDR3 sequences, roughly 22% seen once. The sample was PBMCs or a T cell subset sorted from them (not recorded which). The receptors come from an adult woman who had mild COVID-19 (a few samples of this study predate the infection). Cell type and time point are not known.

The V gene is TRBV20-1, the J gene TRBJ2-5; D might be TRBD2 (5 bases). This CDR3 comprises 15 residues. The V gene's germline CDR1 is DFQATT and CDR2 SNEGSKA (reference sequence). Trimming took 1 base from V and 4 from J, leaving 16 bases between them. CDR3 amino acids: CSARVNSVLPETQYF. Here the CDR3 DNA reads TGCAGTGCTAGAGTTAATAGCGTCTTGCCAGAGACCCAGTACTTC.

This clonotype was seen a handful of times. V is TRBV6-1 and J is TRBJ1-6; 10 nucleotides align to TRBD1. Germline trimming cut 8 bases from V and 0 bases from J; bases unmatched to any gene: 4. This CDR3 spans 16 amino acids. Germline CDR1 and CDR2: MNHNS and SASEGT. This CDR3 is CASRRTGGSYNSPLHF. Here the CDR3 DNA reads TGTGCCAGCCGAAGGACAGGGGGCTCCTATAATTCACCCCTCCACTTT.

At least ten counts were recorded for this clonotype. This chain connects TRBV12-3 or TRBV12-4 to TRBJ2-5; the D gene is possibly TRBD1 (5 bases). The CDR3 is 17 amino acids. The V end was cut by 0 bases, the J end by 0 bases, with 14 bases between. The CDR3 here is CASSLAGTTDNQETQYF. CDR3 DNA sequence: TGTGCCAGCAGTTTAGCCGGCACGACAGACAACCAAGAGACCCAGTACTTC.

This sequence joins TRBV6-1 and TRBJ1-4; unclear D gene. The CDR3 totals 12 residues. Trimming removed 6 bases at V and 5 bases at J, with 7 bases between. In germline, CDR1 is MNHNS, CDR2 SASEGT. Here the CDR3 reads CASRSKNEKLFF. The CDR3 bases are TGTGCCAGCAGGAGTAAGAATGAAAAACTGTTTTTT.

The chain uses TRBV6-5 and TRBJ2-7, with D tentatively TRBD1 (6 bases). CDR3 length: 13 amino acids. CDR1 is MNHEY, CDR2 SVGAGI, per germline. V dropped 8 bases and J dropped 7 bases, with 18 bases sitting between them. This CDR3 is CASGKGNQGEQYF. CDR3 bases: TGTGCCAGCGGCAAGGGGAATCAGGGGGAGCAGTACTTC.

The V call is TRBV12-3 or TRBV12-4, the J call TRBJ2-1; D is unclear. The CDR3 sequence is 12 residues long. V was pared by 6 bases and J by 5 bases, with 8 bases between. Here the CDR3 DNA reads TGTGCCAGCAGACGCTCGAACAATGAGCAGTTCTTC. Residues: CASRRSNNEQFF.

The CDR3 sequence is CASSETLNYGYTF. The CDR3 DNA is TGTGCCAGCAGCGAGACACTAAACTATGGCTACACCTTC. The chain joins TRBV5-5 to TRBJ1-2; D gene unclear. The CDR3 totals 13 residues. Trimming pared 4 bases from V and 2 bases from J, leaving 9 bases between. The germline V gene encodes CDR1 SGHKS and CDR2 YYEKEE (reference sequence).

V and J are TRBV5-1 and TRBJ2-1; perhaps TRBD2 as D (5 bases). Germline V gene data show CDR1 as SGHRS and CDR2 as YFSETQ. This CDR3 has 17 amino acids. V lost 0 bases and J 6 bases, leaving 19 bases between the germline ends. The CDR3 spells CASSLDDYPTFPNEQFF. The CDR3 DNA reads TGCGCCAGCAGCTTGGACGACTACCCGACCTTCCCCAATGAGCAGTTCTTC.

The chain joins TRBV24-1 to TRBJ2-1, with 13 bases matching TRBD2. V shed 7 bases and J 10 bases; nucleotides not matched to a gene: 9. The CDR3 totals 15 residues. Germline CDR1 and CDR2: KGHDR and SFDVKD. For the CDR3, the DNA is TGTGCCACCAGGGTCACTAGCGGGAGGGAAGGGGAGCAGTTCTTC. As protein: CATRVTSGREGEQFF.

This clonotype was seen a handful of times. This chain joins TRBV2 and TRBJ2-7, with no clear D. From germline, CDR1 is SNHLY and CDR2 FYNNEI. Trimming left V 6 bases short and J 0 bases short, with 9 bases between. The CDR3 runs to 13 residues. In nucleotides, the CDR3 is TGTGCCAGCAGCCAAGACAACTCCTACGAGCAGTACTTC. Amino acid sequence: CASSQDNSYEQYF. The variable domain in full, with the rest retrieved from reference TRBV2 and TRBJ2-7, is EPEVTQTPSHQVTQMGQEVILRCVPISNHLYFYWYRQILGQKVEFLVSFYNNEISEKSEIFDDQFSVERPDGSNFTLKIRSTKLEDSAMYFCASSQDNSYEQYFGPGTRLTVT.

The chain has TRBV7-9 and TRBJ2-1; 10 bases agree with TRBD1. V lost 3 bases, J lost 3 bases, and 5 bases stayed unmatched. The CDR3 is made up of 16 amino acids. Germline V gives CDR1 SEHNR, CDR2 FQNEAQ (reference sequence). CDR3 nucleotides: TGTGCCAGCAGCTTTTCAAGGACAGGGGGCTACAATGAGCAGTTCTTC. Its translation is CASSFSRTGGYNEQFF. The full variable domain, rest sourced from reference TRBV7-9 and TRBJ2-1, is DTGVSQNPRHKITKRGQNVTFRCDPISEHNRLYWYRQTLGQGPEFLTYFQNEAQLEKSRLLSDRFSAERPKGSFSTLEIQRTEQGDSAMYLCASSFSRTGGYNEQFFGPGTRLTVL.

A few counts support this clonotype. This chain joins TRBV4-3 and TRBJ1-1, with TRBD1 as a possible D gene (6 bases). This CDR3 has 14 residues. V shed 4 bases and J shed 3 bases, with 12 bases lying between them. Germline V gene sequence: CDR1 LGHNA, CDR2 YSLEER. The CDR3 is CASSPSGGHTEAFF. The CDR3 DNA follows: TGCGCCAGCAGCCCGAGCGGGGGGCACACTGAAGCTTTCTTT.

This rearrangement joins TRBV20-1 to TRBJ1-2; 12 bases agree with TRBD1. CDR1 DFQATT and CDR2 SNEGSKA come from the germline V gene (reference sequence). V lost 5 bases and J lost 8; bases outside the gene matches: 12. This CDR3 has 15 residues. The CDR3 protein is CSALLPGQGAGGYTF. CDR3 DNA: TGCAGTGCTCTTTTGCCGGGACAGGGGGCAGGAGGCTACACCTTC.

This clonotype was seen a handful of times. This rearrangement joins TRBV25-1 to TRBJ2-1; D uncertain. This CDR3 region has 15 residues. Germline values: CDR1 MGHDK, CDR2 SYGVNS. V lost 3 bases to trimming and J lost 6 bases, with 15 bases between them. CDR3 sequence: CASSDPKILGNEQFF. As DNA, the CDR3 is TGTGCCAGCAGTGATCCCAAGATCCTAGGCAATGAGCAGTTCTTC.

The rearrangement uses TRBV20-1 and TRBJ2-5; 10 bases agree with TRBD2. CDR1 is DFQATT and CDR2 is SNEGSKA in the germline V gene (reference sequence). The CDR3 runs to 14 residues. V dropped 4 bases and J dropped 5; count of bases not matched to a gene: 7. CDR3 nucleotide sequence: TGCAGTGCTACCAGCGGGGGGGCCTTTGAGACCCAGTACTTC. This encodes CSATSGGAFETQYF.

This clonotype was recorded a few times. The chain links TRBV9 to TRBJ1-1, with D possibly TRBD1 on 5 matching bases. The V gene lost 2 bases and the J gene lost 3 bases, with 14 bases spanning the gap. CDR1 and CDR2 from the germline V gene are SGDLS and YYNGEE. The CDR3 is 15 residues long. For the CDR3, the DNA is TGTGCCAGCAGCGTCGGATTTTCGGGGGACACTGAAGCTTTCTTT. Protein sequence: CASSVGFSGDTEAFF.

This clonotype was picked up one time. CDR3 in DNA: TGCAGTGCTAGCCAGGGCATTAATGAAAAACTGTTTTTT. Amino acid sequence: CSASQGINEKLFF. The chain combines TRBV20-1 with TRBJ1-4; TRBD1 might be the D (5 bases). V was trimmed by 3 bases and J by 4 bases, leaving 9 bases between them. This CDR3 contains 13 residues. Germline-derived CDR1 and CDR2 are DFQATT and SNEGSKA (reference sequence).

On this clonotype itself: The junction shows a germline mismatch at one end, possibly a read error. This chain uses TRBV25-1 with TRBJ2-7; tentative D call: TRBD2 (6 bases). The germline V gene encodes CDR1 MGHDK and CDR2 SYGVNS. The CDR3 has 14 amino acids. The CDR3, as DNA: TGTGCCAGCAGTGAGGGTTGGGACTCCTGCGAGCAGTACTTC. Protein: CASSEGWDSCEQYF.